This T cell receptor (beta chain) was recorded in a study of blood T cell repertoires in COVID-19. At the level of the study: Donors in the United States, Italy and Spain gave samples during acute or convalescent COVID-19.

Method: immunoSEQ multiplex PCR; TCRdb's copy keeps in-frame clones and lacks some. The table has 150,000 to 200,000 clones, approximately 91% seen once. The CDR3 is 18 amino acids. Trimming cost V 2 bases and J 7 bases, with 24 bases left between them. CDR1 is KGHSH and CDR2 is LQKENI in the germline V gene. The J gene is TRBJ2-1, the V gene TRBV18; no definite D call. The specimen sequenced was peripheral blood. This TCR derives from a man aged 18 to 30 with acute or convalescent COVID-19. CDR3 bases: TGTGCCAGCTCACCATGTTATCCGGGTCGTACTGTTCGGAATGAGCAGTTCTTC. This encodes CASSPCYPGRTVRNEQFF.